The source of this T cell receptor (beta chain) is a study of blood T cell repertoires in COVID-19. Produced via immunoSEQ multiplex PCR; TCRdb's table is partial and in-frame only. This table has about 380,000 clones, more than 65% appearing once. Germline-derived CDR1 and CDR2 are SGHVS and FQNEAQ. V shed 5 bases and J shed 4 bases, with 12 bases lying between them. This CDR3 spans 14 amino acids. This chain joins TRBV7-8 and TRBJ1-5; tentative D call: TRBD1 (6 bases). What was sequenced was peripheral blood. The clonotype originates from a human donor with acute or convalescent COVID-19. The donor label of this sample is uncertain. The CDR3 reads CASSPGTPNQPQHF. The DNA of the CDR3 is TGTGCCAGCAGCCCCGGGACACCTAATCAGCCCCAGCATTTT.